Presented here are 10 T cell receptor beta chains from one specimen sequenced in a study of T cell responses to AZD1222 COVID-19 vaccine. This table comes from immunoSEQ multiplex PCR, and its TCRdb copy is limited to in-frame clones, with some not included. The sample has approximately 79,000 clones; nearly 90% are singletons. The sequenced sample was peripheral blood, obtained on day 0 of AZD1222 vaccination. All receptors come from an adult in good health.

DNA of the CDR3: TGTGCCAGCAGCCAAGAAGGGCGGAGTCAGTTCTTC. It codes for CASSQEGRSQFF. The V gene is TRBV3-1 (or the pseudogene TRBV3-2), the J gene TRBJ2-1, with D unclear. Looked up from germline, CDR1 is LGHDT and CDR2 is YNNKEL (reference sequence). Deletions cut 0 bases from V and 13 bases from J, with 10 bases between. The CDR3 has 12 residues.

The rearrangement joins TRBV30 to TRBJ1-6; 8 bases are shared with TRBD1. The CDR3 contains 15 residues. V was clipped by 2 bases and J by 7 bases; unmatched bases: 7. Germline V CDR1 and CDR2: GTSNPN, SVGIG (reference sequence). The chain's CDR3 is CAWSKGAGGNSPLHF. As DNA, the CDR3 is TGTGCCTGGAGTAAGGGGGCAGGGGGCAATTCACCCCTCCACTTT.

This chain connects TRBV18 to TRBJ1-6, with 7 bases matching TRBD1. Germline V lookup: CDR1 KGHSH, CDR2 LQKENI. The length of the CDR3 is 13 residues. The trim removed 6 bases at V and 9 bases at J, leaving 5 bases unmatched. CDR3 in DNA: TGTGCCAGCTCCACCGACAGGGCTTCACCCCTCCACTTT. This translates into CASSTDRASPLHF.

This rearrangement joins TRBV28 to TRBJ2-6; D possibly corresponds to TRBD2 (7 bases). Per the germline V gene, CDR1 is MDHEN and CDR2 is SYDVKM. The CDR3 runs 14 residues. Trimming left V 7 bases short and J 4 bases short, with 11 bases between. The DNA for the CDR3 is TGTGCCAGCACTCGGGGGGCCGGGGCCAACGTCCTGACTTTC. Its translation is CASTRGAGANVLTF.

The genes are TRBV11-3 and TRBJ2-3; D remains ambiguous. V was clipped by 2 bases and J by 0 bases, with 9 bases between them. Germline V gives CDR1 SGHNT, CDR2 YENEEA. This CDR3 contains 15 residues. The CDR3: CASSLLPGSTDTQYF. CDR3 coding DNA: TGTGCCAGCAGCTTACTTCCGGGTAGCACAGATACGCAGTATTTT.

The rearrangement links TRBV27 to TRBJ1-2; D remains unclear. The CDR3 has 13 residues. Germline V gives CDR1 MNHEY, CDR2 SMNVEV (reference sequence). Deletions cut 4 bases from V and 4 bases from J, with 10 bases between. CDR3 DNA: TGTGCCAGCAGTTCGGATCGAATCTATGGCTACACCTTC. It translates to CASSSDRIYGYTF.

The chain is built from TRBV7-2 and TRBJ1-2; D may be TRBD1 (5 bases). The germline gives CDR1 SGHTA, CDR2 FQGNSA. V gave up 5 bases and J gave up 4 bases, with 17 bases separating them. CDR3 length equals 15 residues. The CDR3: CASSASPRQIYGYTF. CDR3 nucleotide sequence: TGTGCCAGCAGCGCAAGTCCACGACAGATCTATGGCTACACCTTC.

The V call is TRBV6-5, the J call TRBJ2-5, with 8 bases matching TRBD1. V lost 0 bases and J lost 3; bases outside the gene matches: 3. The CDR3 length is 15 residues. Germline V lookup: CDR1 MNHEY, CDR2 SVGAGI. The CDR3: CASSYSTGGKETQYF. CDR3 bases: TGTGCCAGCAGTTACTCCACAGGGGGAAAAGAGACCCAGTACTTC.

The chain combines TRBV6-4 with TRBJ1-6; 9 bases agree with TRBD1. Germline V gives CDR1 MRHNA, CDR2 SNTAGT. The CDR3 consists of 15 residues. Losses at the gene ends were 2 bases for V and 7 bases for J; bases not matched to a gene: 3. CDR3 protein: CASSDLGTGNSPLHF. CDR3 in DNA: TGTGCCAGCAGTGACCTCGGGACAGGGAATTCACCCCTCCACTTT.

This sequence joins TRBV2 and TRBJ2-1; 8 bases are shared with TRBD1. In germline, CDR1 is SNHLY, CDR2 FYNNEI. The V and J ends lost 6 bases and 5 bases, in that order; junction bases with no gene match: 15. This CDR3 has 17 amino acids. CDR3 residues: CASRHRTGSRLDNEQFF. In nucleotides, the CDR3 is TGTGCCAGCAGGCACAGGACAGGGAGTCGGTTGGACAATGAGCAGTTCTTC. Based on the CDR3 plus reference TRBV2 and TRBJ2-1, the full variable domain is EPEVTQTPSHQVTQMGQEVILRCVPISNHLYFYWYRQILGQKVEFLVSFYNNEISEKSEIFDDQFSVERPDGSNFTLKIRSTKLEDSAMYFCASRHRTGSRLDNEQFFGPGTRLTVL.